This is a list of T cell receptor beta chains from one sample in a study of post-analysis software for immune sequencing data. TCRdb re-derived calls from the PCR reads in MiXCR, one entry per CDR3 protein. Of about 560,000 distinct CDR3 sequences in the sample, around 47% were seen once. The sequenced material came from blood. The receptor set was obtained from a girl between 10 and 17 years old with multiple sclerosis. CDR3s include the opening cysteine and the closing phenylalanine or tryptophan. Only some rows state a clone size, as once, few, many or a class for expanded clones.

size: .; V: TRBV20-1; CDR3: CSARRHLGQGTTEAFF
size: .; V: TRBV7-2; CDR3: CASSLYATSGHNEQFF
size: .; V: TRBV5-1; CDR3: CASSRGQDFYEQYF
size: .; V: TRBV5-1; CDR3: CASSLSYGQNYGYTF
size: .; V: TRBV4-1; CDR3: CASSQSPRGQETQYF
size: few; V: TRBV5-1; CDR3: CASSLPQGSGANVLTF
size: .; V: TRBV29-1; CDR3: CSGTGQGLNTEAFF
size: once; V: TRBV7-9; CDR3: CASSFSGPNSPLHF
size: few; V: TRBV12-3/TRBV12-4; CDR3: CASSLEAGVKRQYF
size: .; V: TRBV5-1; CDR3: CASSLGQVGDEQFF
size: few; V: TRBV7-3; CDR3: CASSSRGFARTSTDTQYF
size: .; V: TRBV15; CDR3: CATSPTGSGRSTDTQYF
size: few; V: TRBV10-3; CDR3: CAISESQGALGETQYF
size: .; V: TRBV7-2; CDR3: CASRQMTPVSYEQYF
size: few; V: TRBV6-5; CDR3: CASSTGQGVGKGYTF
size: .; V: TRBV20-1; CDR3: CSAREATRGQPQHF
size: .; V: TRBV9; CDR3: CASSPTTGGGDQPQHF
size: .; V: TRBV5-1; CDR3: CASSREVAPHTQYF
size: once; V: TRBV7-9; CDR3: CASSLGDRGAKNIQYF
size: .; V: TRBV2; CDR3: CASSEFVGARDEQYF
size: few; V: TRBV6-5; CDR3: CASSSQPSAGTQYF
size: few; V: TRBV12-3/TRBV12-4; CDR3: CASRSGTEAQYF
size: few; V: TRBV20-1; CDR3: CSARETGDYNQPQHF
size: .; V: TRBV27; CDR3: CASSSLDRMENIQYF
size: .; V: TRBV5-6; CDR3: CASSLVDKETQYF
size: .; V: TRBV7-2; CDR3: CASSLGWGDPYEQYF
size: .; V: TRBV27; CDR3: CATVSLTGGDRSGSDTF
size: few; V: TRBV12-3/TRBV12-4; CDR3: CASSLRENEQFF
size: few; V: TRBV5-1; CDR3: CAGSKGQGVNYGYTF
size: .; V: TRBV29-1; CDR3: CSVEQGYEQYF
size: few; V: TRBV6-5; CDR3: CASSYRVGETQYF
size: .; V: TRBV29-1; CDR3: CSVEGGLVGDEQFF
size: .; V: TRBV7-9; CDR3: CASSPPLTGTYEQYF
size: .; V: TRBV10-1; CDR3: CASSESGRRYSNQPQHF
size: few; V: TRBV7-2; CDR3: CASSPSWTEEKEKLFF
size: .; V: TRBV5-1; CDR3: CASWSGGTDTQYF